The sample holds a few counts of the clone carrying this TCR beta chain. Trimming removed 1 base from V and 2 bases from J; junction bases left unmatched: 3. The CDR3 sequence is 15 residues long. Germline V CDR1 and CDR2: SGHTA, FQGNSA. This specimen belongs to a study of CD8 T cell repertoires and HIV-1 epitope variants. TCRdb's copy holds only in-frame clones and misses some; the assay was immunoSEQ multiplex PCR. Here the sample spans about 95,000 clones, almost 75% being singletons. Input material: uncultured baseline CD8+ T cells from peripheral blood mononuclear cells (PBMCs). This chain joins TRBV7-2 and TRBJ2-7, with 9 bases that match TRBD2. The sequence was collected from a male donor with HIV. CDR3 sequence: CASSLEAGGTYEQYF. CDR3 coding DNA: TGTGCCAGCAGCTTAGAAGCGGGAGGCACCTACGAGCAGTACTTC.